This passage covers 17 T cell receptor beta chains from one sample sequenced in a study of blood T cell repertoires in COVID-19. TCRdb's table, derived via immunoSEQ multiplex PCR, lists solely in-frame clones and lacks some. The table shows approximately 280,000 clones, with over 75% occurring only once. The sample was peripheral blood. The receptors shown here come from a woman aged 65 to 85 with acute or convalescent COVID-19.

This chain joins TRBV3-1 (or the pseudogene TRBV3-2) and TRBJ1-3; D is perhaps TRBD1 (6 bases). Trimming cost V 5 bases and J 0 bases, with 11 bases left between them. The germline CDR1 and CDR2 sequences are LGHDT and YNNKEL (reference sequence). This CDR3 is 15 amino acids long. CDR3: CASSSRTVSGNTIYF. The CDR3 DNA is TGTGCCAGCAGCTCACGGACAGTCTCTGGAAACACCATATATTTT.

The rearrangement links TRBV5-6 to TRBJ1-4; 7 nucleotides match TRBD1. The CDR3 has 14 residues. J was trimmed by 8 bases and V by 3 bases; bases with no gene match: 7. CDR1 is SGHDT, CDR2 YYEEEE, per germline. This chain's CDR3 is CASSYTGAREKLFF. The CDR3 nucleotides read TGTGCCAGCAGCTACACAGGGGCGAGGGAAAAACTGTTTTTT.

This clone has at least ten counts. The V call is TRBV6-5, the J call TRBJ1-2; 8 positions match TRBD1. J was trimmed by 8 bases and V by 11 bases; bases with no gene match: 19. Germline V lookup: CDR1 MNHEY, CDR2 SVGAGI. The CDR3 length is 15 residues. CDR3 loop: CACTVDRDAVRGYTF. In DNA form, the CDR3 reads TGTGCCTGTACAGTGGACAGGGACGCCGTGCGGGGCTACACCTTC.

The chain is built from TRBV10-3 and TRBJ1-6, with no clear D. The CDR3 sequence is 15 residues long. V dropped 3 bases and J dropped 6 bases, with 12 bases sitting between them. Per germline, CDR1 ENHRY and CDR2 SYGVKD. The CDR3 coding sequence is TGTGCCATCAGTGAAACACGGGGAATTAATTCACCCCTCCACTTT. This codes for CAISETRGINSPLHF.

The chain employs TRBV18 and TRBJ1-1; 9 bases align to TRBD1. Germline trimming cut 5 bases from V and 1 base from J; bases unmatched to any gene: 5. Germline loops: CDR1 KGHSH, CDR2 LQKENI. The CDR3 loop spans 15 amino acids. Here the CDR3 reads CASSSGTGSNTEAFF. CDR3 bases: TGTGCCAGCTCATCAGGGACAGGGTCGAACACTGAAGCTTTCTTT. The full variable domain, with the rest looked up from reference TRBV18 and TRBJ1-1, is NAGVMQNPRHLVRRRGQEARLRCSPMKGHSHVYWYRQLPEEGLKFMVYLQKENIIDESGMPKERFSAEFPKEGPSILRIQQVVRGDSAAYFCASSSGTGSNTEAFFGQGTRLTVV.

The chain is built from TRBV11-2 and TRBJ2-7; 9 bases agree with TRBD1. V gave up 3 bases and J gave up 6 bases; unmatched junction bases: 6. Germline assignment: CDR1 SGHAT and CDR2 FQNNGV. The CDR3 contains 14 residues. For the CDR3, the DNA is TGTGCCAGCAGCTTGATTACAGGGGGCAGCGAGCAGTACTTC. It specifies CASSLITGGSEQYF.

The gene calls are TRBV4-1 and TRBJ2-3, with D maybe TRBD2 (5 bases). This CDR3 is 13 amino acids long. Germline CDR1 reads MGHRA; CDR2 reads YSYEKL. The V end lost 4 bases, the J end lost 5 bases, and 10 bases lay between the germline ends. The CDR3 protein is CASSLREGDTQYF. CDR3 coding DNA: TGCGCCAGCAGCCTGCGCGAGGGAGATACGCAGTATTTT.

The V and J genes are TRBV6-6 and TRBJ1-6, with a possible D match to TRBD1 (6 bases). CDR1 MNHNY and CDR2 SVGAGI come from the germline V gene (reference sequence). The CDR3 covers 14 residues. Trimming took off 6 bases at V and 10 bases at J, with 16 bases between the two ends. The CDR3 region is CASSLGTRGSPLHF. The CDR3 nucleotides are TGTGCCAGCAGCTTAGGGACCAGGGGCTCACCCCTCCACTTT.

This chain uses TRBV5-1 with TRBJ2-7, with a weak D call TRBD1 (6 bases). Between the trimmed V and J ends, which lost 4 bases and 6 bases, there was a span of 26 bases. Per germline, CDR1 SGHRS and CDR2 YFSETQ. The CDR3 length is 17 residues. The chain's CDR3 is CASSLSPTATGLGEQYF. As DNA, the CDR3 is TGCGCCAGCAGCCTCTCACCAACGGCGACAGGTCTTGGCGAGCAGTACTTC. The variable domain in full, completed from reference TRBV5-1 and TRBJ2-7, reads KAGVTQTPRYLIKTRGQQVTLSCSPISGHRSVSWYQQTPGQGLQFLFEYFSETQRNKGNFPGRFSGRQFSNSRSEMNVSTLELGDSALYLCASSLSPTATGLGEQYFGPGTRLTVT.

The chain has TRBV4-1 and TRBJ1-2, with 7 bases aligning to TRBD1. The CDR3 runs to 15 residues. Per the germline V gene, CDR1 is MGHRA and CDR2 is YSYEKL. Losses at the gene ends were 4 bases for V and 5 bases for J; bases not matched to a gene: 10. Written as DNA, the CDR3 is TGCGCCAGCAGCCGAGGACAGGAGGCGAGATATGGCTACACCTTC. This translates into CASSRGQEARYGYTF.

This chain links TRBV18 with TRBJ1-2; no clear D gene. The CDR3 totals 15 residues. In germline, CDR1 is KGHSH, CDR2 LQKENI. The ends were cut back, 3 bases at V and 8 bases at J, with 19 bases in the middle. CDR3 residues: CASSPSRVPSEGYTF. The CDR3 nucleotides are TGTGCCAGCTCACCTTCCCGAGTCCCCTCTGAGGGCTACACCTTC.

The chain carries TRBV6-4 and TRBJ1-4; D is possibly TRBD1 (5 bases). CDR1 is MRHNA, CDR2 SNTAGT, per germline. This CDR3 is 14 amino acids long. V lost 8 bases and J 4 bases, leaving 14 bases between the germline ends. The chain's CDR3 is CASPVWDFNEKLFF. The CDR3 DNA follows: TGTGCCAGCCCCGTTTGGGACTTTAATGAAAAACTGTTTTTT.

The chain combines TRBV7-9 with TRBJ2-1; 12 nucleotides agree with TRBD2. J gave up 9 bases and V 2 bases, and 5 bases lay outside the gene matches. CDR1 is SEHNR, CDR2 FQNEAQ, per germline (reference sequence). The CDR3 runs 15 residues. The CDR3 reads CASSLLAGGPGEQFF. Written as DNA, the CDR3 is TGTGCCAGCAGCTTACTAGCGGGGGGGCCGGGTGAGCAGTTCTTC.

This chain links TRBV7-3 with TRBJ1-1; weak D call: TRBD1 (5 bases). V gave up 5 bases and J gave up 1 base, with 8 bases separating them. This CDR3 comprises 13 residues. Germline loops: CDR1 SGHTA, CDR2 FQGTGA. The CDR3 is CASSTQENTEAFF. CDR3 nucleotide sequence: TGTGCCAGCAGCACACAGGAGAACACTGAAGCTTTCTTT. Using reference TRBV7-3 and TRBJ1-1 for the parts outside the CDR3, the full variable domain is GAGVSQTPSNKVTEKGKYVELRCDPISGHTALYWYRQSLGQGPEFLIYFQGTGAADDSGLPNDRFFAVRPEGSVSTLKIQRTERGDSAVYLCASSTQENTEAFFGQGTRLTVV.

The CDR3, as DNA: TGTGCCAGTAGTGGAAACAGGGGGCGCTCCCTAAGGTATGGCTACACCTTC. Translation gives CASSGNRGRSLRYGYTF. The chain carries TRBV19 and TRBJ1-2, with 9 bases fitting TRBD1. This CDR3 contains 17 residues. Trimming removed 5 bases from V and 5 bases from J; junction bases left unmatched: 15. Germline V gene lookup returns CDR1 LNHDA and CDR2 SQIVND (reference sequence).

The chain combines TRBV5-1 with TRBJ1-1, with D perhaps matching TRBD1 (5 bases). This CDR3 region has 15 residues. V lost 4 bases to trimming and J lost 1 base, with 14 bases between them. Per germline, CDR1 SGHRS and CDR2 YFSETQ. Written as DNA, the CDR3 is TGCGCCAGCAGCGCTACTTTCACAGGGAACACTGAAGCTTTCTTT. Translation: CASSATFTGNTEAFF.

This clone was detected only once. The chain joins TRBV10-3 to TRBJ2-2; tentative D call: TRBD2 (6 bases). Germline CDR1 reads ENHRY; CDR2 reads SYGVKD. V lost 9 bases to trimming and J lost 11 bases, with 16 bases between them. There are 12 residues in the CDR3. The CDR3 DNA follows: TGTGCCATGGCCAGCGGGTCTTTCGAGCTGTTTTTT. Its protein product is CAMASGSFELFF.